This is a list of T cell receptor beta chains from one sample in a study of blood T cell repertoires in COVID-19. Only in-frame clones appear in the TCRdb table, and some are missing; sequencing was by immunoSEQ multiplex PCR. The sample has some 230,000 clones, 86% seen once. The specimen sequenced was peripheral blood. The receptors come from a man aged 30 to 45 who had recovered from COVID-19. Both conserved end residues are part of each CDR3. D genes are given only for firm matches. Only some rows state a clone size, as once, few, many or a class for expanded clones.

TRBD1 | TRBJ2-7 | TRBV19 | NA | TGTGCCAGTAGTCGATGGGACAGGGCCGAGCAGTACTTC | CASSRWDRAEQYF
NA | TRBJ1-3 | TRBV9 | NA | TGTGCCAGCAGCGTAGAATCTGTGGGACAATCTGGAAACACCATATATTTT | CASSVESVGQSGNTIYF
TRBD1 | TRBJ1-6 | TRBV27 | NA | TGTGCCAGCACCGCAGGGACAGCGGCCTCACCCCTCCACTTT | CASTAGTAASPLHF
TRBD1 | TRBJ2-6 | TRBV11-3 | NA | TGTGCCAGCAGCTTTACAGGGGGCTCTGGGGCCAACGTCCTGACTTTC | CASSFTGGSGANVLTF
NA | TRBJ2-7 | TRBV10-1 | NA | TGCGCCAGCAGTGAGTCTACAGGGACCTACGAGCAGTACTTC | CASSESTGTYEQYF
NA | TRBJ1-3 | TRBV6-4 | NA | TGTGCCAGGTCTCCAGGGTGGTCTGGAAACACCATATATTTT | CARSPGWSGNTIYF
NA | TRBJ2-1 | TRBV10-3 | NA | TGTGCCTCCCTCGCGGGGCCGGGAGTCTACAATGAGCAGTTCTTC | CASLAGPGVYNEQFF
NA | TRBJ1-1 | TRBV7-6 | NA | TGTGCCAGCAGCTTAGGCCCAGTGAACACTGAAGCTTTCTTT | CASSLGPVNTEAFF
NA | TRBJ1-1 | TRBV3-1/TRBV3-2 | few | TGTGCCAGCAGCCAAGCCTTCCAACCAGCGATCACGACCAACACTGAAGCTTTCTTT | CASSQAFQPAITTNTEAFF
NA | TRBJ2-2 | TRBV5-6 | NA | TGTGCCAGCAGCCGCGGGACTCCGAACACCGGGGAGCTGTTTTTT | CASSRGTPNTGELFF
NA | TRBJ1-5 | TRBV18 | NA | TGTGCCAGCTCACCCGTCGGGGGAGCACTCCATCAGCCCCAGCATTTT | CASSPVGGALHQPQHF
NA | TRBJ1-3 | TRBV29-1 | NA | TGCAGCGTTGCGACCGGGACTGCCTCTGGAAACACCATATATTTT | CSVATGTASGNTIYF
TRBD1 | TRBJ1-4 | TRBV5-4 | NA | TGTGCCAGCAGCTCCCGGGACAGTACGGAAAAACTGTTTTTT | CASSSRDSTEKLFF
NA | TRBJ1-5 | TRBV2 | few | TGTGCCAGCAGTGAAGCTCAGAAAAATCAGCCCCAGCATTTT | CASSEAQKNQPQHF
TRBD1 | TRBJ2-1 | TRBV25-1 | NA | TGTGCCAGCAGTGAGGGATCGACAGGGAACAATGAGCAGTTCTTC | CASSEGSTGNNEQFF
TRBD1 | TRBJ1-1 | TRBV19 | NA | TGTGCCACAAGTTGGGGACAGGGTGGGAACACTGAAGCTTTCTTT | CATSWGQGGNTEAFF
NA | TRBJ1-1 | TRBV28 | NA | TGTGCCAGCAATCACAGGGAAAACACTGAAGCTTTCTTT | CASNHRENTEAFF
TRBD1 | TRBJ1-2 | TRBV6-5 | NA | TGTGCCAGCAGAGGGGACAGGGGGATGTGGGGCTACACCTTC | CASRGDRGMWGYTF
TRBD1 | TRBJ1-3 | TRBV3-1/TRBV3-2 | NA | TGTGCCAGCAGCCAAACTGACAGGGCCATCTCTGGAAACACCATATATTTT | CASSQTDRAISGNTIYF
NA | TRBJ1-6 | TRBV25-1 | many | TGTGCCAGCAGTGACAACTTGAAAAGCTCACCCCTCCACTTT | CASSDNLKSSPLHF
TRBD2 | TRBJ2-2 | TRBV7-6 | once | TGTGCCAGCAGCTTAGCGCGGGGGATAGCGGGGCCCGGGGAGCTGTTTTTT | CASSLARGIAGPGELFF
TRBD1 | TRBJ2-7 | TRBV11-2 | NA | TGTGCCAGCAGCTTAGATCAACTAGGTGGGACAGGGTCCCACGAGCAGTACTTC | CASSLDQLGGTGSHEQYF
TRBD2 | TRBJ2-3 | TRBV7-8 | NA | TGTGCCAGCAGCGCCGGGACTAGCGGGTTCAGCACAGATACGCAGTATTTT | CASSAGTSGFSTDTQYF
NA | TRBJ1-1 | TRBV5-6 | NA | TGTGCCAGCAGCAAGAGGGCGACCATGAACACTGAAGCTTTCTTT | CASSKRATMNTEAFF
TRBD2 | TRBJ2-3 | TRBV27 | NA | TGTGCCAGTGGGGCCACTAGCGGTTTCACAGATACGCAGTATTTT | CASGATSGFTDTQYF
TRBD1 | TRBJ1-6 | TRBV6-5 | NA | TGTGCCAGCAGTACCTCGGGACAGAATTCACCCCTCCACTTT | CASSTSGQNSPLHF
NA | TRBJ2-1 | TRBV6-1 | NA | TGTGCCAGCAGTGCATGGTGGGGTAGGACAGGACTAAATGAGCAGTTCTTC | CASSAWWGRTGLNEQFF
TRBD2 | TRBJ2-7 | TRBV30 | NA | TGTGCCTGGAGTGCGGGGGGGGAGCAGTACTTC | CAWSAGGEQYF
NA | TRBJ2-3 | TRBV9 | NA | TGTGCCAGCAGCGCACTGGGAGTCACAGATACGCAGTATTTT | CASSALGVTDTQYF
NA | TRBJ1-5 | TRBV15 | NA | TGTGCCACCAGCAGAGATTCAGGGTGGAGTCAGCCCCAGCATTTT | CATSRDSGWSQPQHF
NA | TRBJ1-5 | TRBV3-1/TRBV3-2 | NA | TGTGCCAGCAGCCAAGATCTGGGCTTCAATCAGCCCCAGCATTTT | CASSQDLGFNQPQHF
TRBD1 | TRBJ2-7 | TRBV5-4 | NA | TGTGCCAGCAGCGGCGGACCACCGGGACAGGGGTACGAGCAGTACTTC | CASSGGPPGQGYEQYF
NA | TRBJ2-3 | TRBV11-2 | NA | TGTGCCAGCAGCTTAGATTTTGGTAGAGGGAGCACAGATACGCAGTATTTT | CASSLDFGRGSTDTQYF
TRBD2 | TRBJ2-7 | TRBV7-6 | NA | TGTGCCAGCAGCTCTGTTAGCGGGGGGGCCTACGAGCAGTACTTC | CASSSVSGGAYEQYF
TRBD2 | TRBJ2-7 | TRBV7-8 | NA | TGTGCCAGCAGCGTCGGGGGGTTAACCTACGAGCAGTACTTC | CASSVGGLTYEQYF
NA | TRBJ2-1 | TRBV6-6 | NA | TGTGCCAGCAGTTACGCTACCTTTAACAGGGATAATGAGCAGTTCTTC | CASSYATFNRDNEQFF
NA | TRBJ2-7 | TRBV3-1/TRBV3-2 | NA | TGTGCCAGCAGCCCAATACGGGGGGCCGGTGAGGAGCAGTACTTC | CASSPIRGAGEEQYF
NA | TRBJ1-6 | TRBV5-1 | NA | TGCGCCAGTTTCCTCGGGGTCGGTAATTCACCCCTCCACTTT | CASFLGVGNSPLHF
TRBD1 | TRBJ1-5 | TRBV19 | NA | TGTGCCATCTCCTCGACCGGGACAGGGAATCAGCCCCAGCATTTT | CAISSTGTGNQPQHF
NA | TRBJ1-5 | TRBV4-1 | NA | TGCGCCAGCAGTCCCAGAACCGAAACAGGGATATTAACTCAGCCCCAGCATTTT | CASSPRTETGILTQPQHF
NA | TRBJ1-1 | TRBV27 | once | TGTGCCACCTCACAATTTGCAGGCAGAAACACTGAAGCTTTCTTT | CATSQFAGRNTEAFF
NA | TRBJ2-5 | TRBV9 | NA | TGTGCCAGCACCCAACTAGCCGACCAAGAGACCCAGTACTTC | CASTQLADQETQYF
TRBD2 | TRBJ2-5 | TRBV9 | NA | TGTGCCAGCAGCGTAGATGTCGGGCGGGGGGGCCTTAAAGAGACCCAGTACTTC | CASSVDVGRGGLKETQYF
TRBD1 | TRBJ1-5 | TRBV19 | NA | TGTGCCAGTAATCCCCGGGACAGAGGGGCCAATCAGCCCCAGCATTTT | CASNPRDRGANQPQHF
TRBD1 | TRBJ2-7 | TRBV10-3 | NA | TGTGCCATCAGCCTCTTCGCGACAGGGAAGTCCTACGAGCAGTACTTC | CAISLFATGKSYEQYF
NA | TRBJ1-3 | TRBV24-1 | NA | TGTGCCACCAGTGATTCGACAGCAACTGGAAACACCATATATTTT | CATSDSTATGNTIYF
NA | TRBJ2-7 | TRBV5-1 | NA | TGCGCCAGCAGCGAAGACAGTCTCTACGAGCAGTACTTC | CASSEDSLYEQYF
NA | TRBJ1-2 | TRBV2 | NA | TGTGCCAGCAGTCCTACAGGGTCCGAAACCCCCCTCGACTATGGCTACACCTTC | CASSPTGSETPLDYGYTF
NA | TRBJ1-1 | TRBV5-1 | NA | TGCGCCAGCAGCTTAGGACAGAGGGATGGCACTGAAGCTTTCTTT | CASSLGQRDGTEAFF
NA | TRBJ1-4 | TRBV7-6 | NA | TGTGCCAGCAGCTCATTAGATGGTGCAACTAATGAAAAACTGTTTTTT | CASSSLDGATNEKLFF
TRBD2 | TRBJ2-1 | TRBV11-3 | NA | TGTGCCAGCAGCCCTCTAGCGGGGGGGATCAATGAGCAGTTCTTC | CASSPLAGGINEQFF
TRBD2 | TRBJ2-3 | TRBV7-6 | NA | TGTGCCAGCAGCTTAGTAGTAGCGGGGGGAACAGATACGCAGTATTTT | CASSLVVAGGTDTQYF
TRBD1 | TRBJ2-7 | TRBV5-1 | NA | TGCGCCAGCAGCCGAGGGTGGACAGGGAACTCCTACGAGCAGTACTTC | CASSRGWTGNSYEQYF
TRBD1 | TRBJ2-3 | TRBV7-9 | NA | TGTGCCAGCAGCTCCCTTCCGGGACAGGGGGGCACAGATACGCAGTATTTT | CASSSLPGQGGTDTQYF